These 5 T cell receptor beta chains share one sample of origin, sequenced in a study of OX40 agonist ivuxolimab in advanced cancers. Profiled with immunoSEQ multiplex PCR; TCRdb holds only in-frame clones, not every one. The sample gives roughly 61,000 clones, about four fifths of which show up once; around 0.52% is in the top ten. Specimen: CD4+ or CD8+ T cells sorted from blood, collected in a trial of the OX40 agonist ivuxolimab. Receptors were obtained from an adult with an advanced solid tumor such as melanoma, head and neck, liver or kidney cancer.

The V gene is TRBV5-4, the J gene TRBJ2-6, with 10 bases fitting TRBD1. The germline gives CDR1 SGHNT, CDR2 YYREEE (reference sequence). The CDR3 is 16 residues long. The junction had 10 bases not matched to a gene; V was cut back by 4 bases and J by 9 bases. The chain's CDR3 is CASSRLTGQGFNVLTF. CDR3 nucleotide sequence: TGTGCCAGCAGCCGTCTCACGGGACAGGGGTTCAACGTCCTGACTTTC.

This clone rates as medium-sized (0.01 to 0.1%). This CDR3 is also generated by other DNA sequences in the sample. V gene TRBV7-3 combines with J gene TRBJ2-7, with TRBD1 matching 11 bases. The CDR3 is 13 residues long. V was pared by 6 bases and J by 7 bases, with 5 bases of the junction left unmatched. The germline V gene encodes CDR1 SGHTA and CDR2 FQGTGA. The CDR3 loop is CASSQGQGEEQYF. The CDR3 region has the DNA TGTGCCAGCAGTCAGGGACAGGGGGAAGAGCAGTACTTC.

The chain carries TRBV4-2 and TRBJ1-4, with a tentative D call TRBD1 (5 bases). Looked up from germline, CDR1 is LGHNA and CDR2 is YNFKEQ. The CDR3 covers 16 residues. V lost 4 bases to trimming and J lost 3 bases, with 15 bases between them. CDR3 sequence reads: CASSLSLGVSNEKLFF. CDR3 in DNA: TGTGCCAGCAGCCTTTCCTTGGGGGTCTCTAATGAAAAACTGTTTTTT.

The J gene is TRBJ2-1, the V gene TRBV5-1; TRBD2 matches 7 bases. V lost 4 bases, J lost 9 bases, and 10 bases stayed unmatched. Germline lookup yields CDR1 SGHRS and CDR2 YFSETQ. The CDR3 consists of 14 residues. The CDR3 is CASSQTSPEAEQFF. The CDR3 DNA is TGCGCCAGCAGCCAGACTAGCCCGGAGGCTGAGCAGTTCTTC.

This clone came up once. This chain connects TRBV29-1 to TRBJ2-1; 8 bases map to TRBD2. CDR1 is SQVTM, CDR2 ANQGSEA, per germline. V shed 7 bases and J 0 bases; nucleotides not matched to a gene: 8. CDR3 length: 15 amino acids. The CDR3 protein is CSGAAGTSSYNEQFF. As DNA, the CDR3 is TGCAGCGGGGCGGCGGGGACTAGCTCCTACAATGAGCAGTTCTTC.